This T cell receptor (beta chain) is drawn from a study of T cell repertoires in cytomegalovirus infection. Looking at the study overall: Alongside well-studied HLA-B-restricted CMV epitopes, recently identified HLA-C-restricted CMV epitopes were also used. It was the public TCR beta signatures that indicated both CMV infection and matching HLA type. General observations from the study: Carriers of CMV plus the relevant HLA were identified by cumulative public TCR beta family frequency.

This CDR3 is 15 amino acids long. Germline-derived CDR1 and CDR2 are MNHNS and SASEGT. Trimming cost V 2 bases and J 0 bases, with 11 bases left between them. Turning to this clonotype: What it binds is not known.

TCRdb called the reads again in MiXCR, with one record for every CDR3 protein. The table includes roughly 570,000 distinct CDR3 sequences, almost 40% detected once. The clonotype comes from a human donor in good health (CMV status not recorded). Some clones in this sample may be carry-over from other donors' samples. J is TRBJ2-7 and V is TRBV6-1; perhaps TRBD1 as D (5 bases). Sequencing used cultured PBMCs, obtained from culture after CMV antigen stimulation. The CDR3 DNA sequence: TGTGCCAGCAGTGAATGGGTAGGGGCCTCCTACGAGCAGTACTTC. Amino acid sequence: CASSEWVGASYEQYF.